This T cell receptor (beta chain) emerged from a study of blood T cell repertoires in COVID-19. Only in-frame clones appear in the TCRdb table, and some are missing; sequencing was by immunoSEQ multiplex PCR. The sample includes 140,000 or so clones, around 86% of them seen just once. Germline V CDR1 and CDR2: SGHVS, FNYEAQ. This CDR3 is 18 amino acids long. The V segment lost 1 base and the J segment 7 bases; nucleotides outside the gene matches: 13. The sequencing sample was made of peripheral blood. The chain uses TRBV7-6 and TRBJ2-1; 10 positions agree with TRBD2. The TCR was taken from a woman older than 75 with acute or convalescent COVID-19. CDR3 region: CASSLGAGGPFLGNEQFF. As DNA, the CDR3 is TGTGCCAGCAGCTTAGGAGCGGGAGGGCCCTTCCTAGGAAATGAGCAGTTCTTC.